These 27 T cell receptor beta chains originate from one sample sequenced in a study of T-cell memory formation after mild COVID-19. Each CDR3 protein is one row after TCRdb ran MiXCR on the 5' RACE reads. This sample has about 350,000 distinct CDR3 sequences, with about an eighth found just once. Sequencing input: PBMCs or a T cell subset sorted from them (not recorded which). These receptors were collected from a man younger than 35 who had mild COVID-19 (a few samples of this study predate the infection). Cell type and time point are not known.

The sample holds many counts of this clonotype. This chain's CDR3 is CASSNEGFTGELFF. CDR3 DNA sequence: TGTGCCAGCAGTAATGAGGGGTTCACCGGGGAGCTGTTTTTT. This chain connects TRBV6-4 to TRBJ2-2; the D call may be TRBD1 or TRBD2 (5 bases each). The ends were cut back, 5 bases at V and 4 bases at J, with 11 bases in the middle. This CDR3 region has 14 residues. Germline V CDR1 and CDR2: MRHNA, SNTAGT.

The chain combines TRBV19 with TRBJ2-5; 9 nucleotides align to TRBD1. After removal of 6 bases from V and 2 bases from J, the junction contained 4 bases not matched to a gene. CDR1 and CDR2 (germline): LNHDA, SQIVND (reference sequence). This CDR3 has 14 residues. This chain's CDR3 is CASSRDRDQETQYF. In DNA form, the CDR3 reads TGTGCCAGTAGCCGGGACAGGGATCAAGAGACCCAGTACTTC.

This chain links TRBV12-3 or TRBV12-4 with TRBJ2-7; D might be TRBD1 (6 bases). Trimming took off 3 bases at V and 4 bases at J, with 19 bases between the two ends. This CDR3 comprises 16 residues. This chain's CDR3 is CASSFLKGEGRYEQYF. The DNA for the CDR3 is TGTGCCAGCAGTTTCCTCAAGGGGGAAGGGAGATACGAGCAGTACTTC.

This clonotype occurred many times. V gene TRBV20-1 combines with J gene TRBJ2-3, with D maybe TRBD2 (5 bases). Trimming took 3 bases from V and 3 from J, leaving 16 bases between them. The CDR3 spans 15 residues. Germline lookup yields CDR1 DFQATT and CDR2 SNEGSKA (reference sequence). The CDR3 spells CSASGEYYGTDTQYF. The CDR3 DNA reads TGCAGTGCTAGCGGGGAGTATTACGGGACAGATACGCAGTATTTT.

The V gene is TRBV12-3 or TRBV12-4, the J gene TRBJ2-5; 10 positions match TRBD1. V shed 5 bases and J 5 bases; nucleotides not matched to a gene: 8. The CDR3 covers 15 residues. CDR3 loop: CASSQQTGGGETQYF. In DNA, the CDR3 is TGTGCCAGCAGTCAACAGACAGGGGGCGGGGAGACCCAGTACTTC.

Concerning this clonotype: One end of the junction varies from germline; a read error may be responsible. J is TRBJ1-2 and V is TRBV6-6; D possibly corresponds to TRBD1 (6 bases). This CDR3 is built from 13 residues. Per germline, CDR1 MNHNY and CDR2 SVGAGI (reference sequence). The CDR3 is CASSRYRDYGYTF. CDR3 nucleotide sequence: TGTGCCAGCAGCCGCTACAGGGACTACGGCTACACCTTC.

This clonotype has a handful of counts. The rearrangement joins TRBV5-5 to TRBJ2-7, with 7 positions matching TRBD1. CDR1 SGHKS and CDR2 YYEKEE come from the germline V gene (reference sequence). The CDR3 covers 14 residues. V was pared by 3 bases and J by 3 bases, with 6 bases of the junction left unmatched. The CDR3 here is CASSWGQPGYEQYF. The CDR3 DNA is TGTGCCAGCAGCTGGGGACAGCCAGGCTACGAGCAGTACTTC.

This clonotype was found many times. The rearrangement joins TRBV5-1 to TRBJ2-1, with D unresolved. Germline loops: CDR1 SGHRS, CDR2 YFSETQ. The CDR3 is 15 residues long. V shed 2 bases and J shed 0 bases, with 9 bases lying between them. CDR3 bases: TGCGCCAGCAGCTTTTACCCTAGCTCCTACAATGAGCAGTTCTTC. Translating gives CASSFYPSSYNEQFF.

In its sample, this clonotype was seen a few times. The chain carries TRBV12-5 and TRBJ2-1, with 11 bases identical to TRBD2. The V gene's germline CDR1 is LGHNT and CDR2 FRNRAP. V shed 5 bases and J 4 bases; nucleotides not matched to a gene: 7. This CDR3 spans 16 amino acids. CDR3 nucleotides: TGTGCTAGTGGTCTGCCCACTAGCGGGGGTTACAATGAGCAGTTCTTC. Amino acids: CASGLPTSGGYNEQFF.

This clonotype was found a few times. CDR3 protein: CASSVDSYPYEQYV. The DNA for the CDR3 is TGTGCCAGCAGTGTTGACTCCTACCCCTACGAGCAGTACGTC. This chain connects TRBV12-3 or TRBV12-4 to TRBJ2-7; D is undetermined. The CDR3 length is 14 residues. Between the trimmed V and J ends, which lost 5 bases and 2 bases, there was a span of 13 bases.

This clonotype was seen a few times. V gene TRBV4-3 combines with J gene TRBJ1-1; D unresolved. V was trimmed by 1 base and J by 4 bases, leaving 7 bases between them. Looked up from germline, CDR1 is LGHNA and CDR2 is YSLEER. This CDR3 spans 13 amino acids. The CDR3 sequence: CASSQVSATEAFF. CDR3 in DNA: TGCGCCAGCAGCCAAGTGTCAGCCACTGAAGCTTTCTTT.

The chain has TRBV2 and TRBJ2-1; 10 nucleotides match TRBD2. The J segment lost 8 bases and the V segment lost 8 bases, leaving 12 bases of the junction unmatched. Per germline, CDR1 SNHLY and CDR2 FYNNEI. This CDR3 spans 15 amino acids. The CDR3 reads CASARALAGGYEQFF. In DNA, the CDR3 is TGTGCCAGCGCCAGGGCTTTAGCGGGGGGCTATGAGCAGTTCTTC.

The rearrangement uses TRBV5-1 and TRBJ2-1, with D perhaps matching TRBD1 or TRBD2 (5 bases each). The CDR3 covers 15 residues. Germline assignment: CDR1 SGHRS and CDR2 YFSETQ. The V gene lost 4 bases and the J gene lost 3 bases, with 14 bases spanning the gap. Here the CDR3 reads CASSPDGDHYNEQFF. The CDR3 nucleotides read TGCGCCAGCAGCCCGGACGGGGACCACTACAATGAGCAGTTCTTC.

The chain uses TRBV11-1 and TRBJ2-2; unclear D gene. The ends were cut back, 4 bases at V and 1 base at J, with 10 bases in the middle. CDR3 length equals 15 residues. Germline loops: CDR1 SGHAT, CDR2 FQDESV (reference sequence). CDR3 sequence (DNA): TGTGCCAGCAGCTCAAGGCAGCTGAACACCGGGGAGCTGTTTTTT. Residues: CASSSRQLNTGELFF.

V usage is TRBV10-3 and J usage is TRBJ1-2; 10 nucleotides agree with TRBD1. The CDR3 has 15 amino acids. The V and J ends lost 3 bases and 6 bases, in that order; junction bases with no gene match: 7. Germline V gene data show CDR1 as ENHRY and CDR2 as SYGVKD. The CDR3 nucleotides are TGTGCCATCAGTGACCCCACCGGGACAGGGGATGGCTACACCTTC. Translation gives CAISDPTGTGDGYTF.

This clonotype was seen only a few times. The genes are TRBV4-3 and TRBJ2-1; D might be TRBD2 (6 bases). Trimming left V 1 base short and J 7 bases short, with 17 bases between. Germline values: CDR1 LGHNA, CDR2 YSLEER. This CDR3 contains 16 residues. CDR3 coding DNA: TGCGCCAGCAGCCAAGTGCGACTAGTTGAGTTGAATGAGCAGTTCTTC. As protein: CASSQVRLVELNEQFF.

For the CDR3, the DNA is TGTGCCACCAGTGACCCCAATACCGGGACTAGCGGGGGGTCCTGGTTCTTC. Residues: CATSDPNTGTSGGSWFF. The V call is TRBV24-1, the J call TRBJ2-1, with 15 bases lining up with TRBD2. The CDR3 is 17 residues long. CDR1 and CDR2 (germline): KGHDR, SFDVKD. Germline trimming cut 4 bases from V and 15 bases from J; bases unmatched to any gene: 15.

The chain employs TRBV4-3 and TRBJ2-3; D is unclear. Germline values: CDR1 LGHNA, CDR2 YSLEER. Trimming removed 4 bases at V and 6 bases at J, with 8 bases between. The CDR3 is 12 amino acids. DNA of the CDR3: TGCGCCAGCAGCCCCACGTGGGATACGCAGTATTTT. Encoded protein: CASSPTWDTQYF.

The rearrangement joins TRBV4-3 to TRBJ2-7; D uncertain. Germline V gene data show CDR1 as LGHNA and CDR2 as YSLEER. The CDR3 consists of 15 residues. V lost 4 bases and J 0 bases, leaving 13 bases between the germline ends. The CDR3 DNA reads TGCGCCAGCAGCCGAGCCGCCCCAGGCTCCTACGAGCAGTACTTC. Protein sequence: CASSRAAPGSYEQYF.

The V gene is TRBV7-9, the J gene TRBJ2-3, with TRBD2 as a possible D gene (5 bases). This CDR3 is 13 amino acids long. CDR1 and CDR2 (germline): SEHNR, FQNEAQ (reference sequence). V lost 5 bases and J 5 bases, leaving 11 bases between the germline ends. The CDR3 DNA sequence: TGTGCCAGCAGCCAGGCGGGCCAAGATACGCAGTATTTT. The encoded protein is CASSQAGQDTQYF.

This clonotype turned up a few times. The chain uses TRBV10-3 and TRBJ2-5; D is ambiguous. V lost 7 bases and J 2 bases, leaving 14 bases between the germline ends. CDR1 is ENHRY, CDR2 SYGVKD, per germline. The CDR3 is 14 amino acids. The CDR3 reads CAIMAASTQETQYF. In DNA form, the CDR3 reads TGTGCCATCATGGCAGCCTCTACTCAAGAGACCCAGTACTTC.

J is TRBJ2-1 and V is TRBV7-9; D remains unclear. This CDR3 is built from 14 residues. Trimming left V 4 bases short and J 3 bases short, with 10 bases between. Germline CDR1 SEHNR, CDR2 FQNEAQ (reference sequence). The CDR3 nucleotides read TGTGCCAGCAGCTACTCCCACCTCTACAATGAGCAGTTCTTC. This encodes CASSYSHLYNEQFF.

The chain has TRBV5-1 and TRBJ1-5; D ambiguous. Trimming stripped 0 bases from V and 3 bases from J, with 10 bases between. CDR1 is SGHRS, CDR2 YFSETQ, per germline. The CDR3 spans 15 residues. Here the CDR3 DNA reads TGCGCCAGCAGCTTGGGAGACACGAACAATCAGCCCCAGCATTTT. It is translated as CASSLGDTNNQPQHF.

This clonotype was detected only a few times. This rearrangement joins TRBV15 to TRBJ1-1; D unclear. The germline V and J ends were trimmed by 0 bases and 0 bases, with 14 bases remaining between them. The germline V gene encodes CDR1 LNHNV and CDR2 YYDKDF (reference sequence). The CDR3 has 17 residues. The CDR3: CATSRDLAGTVNTEAFF. For the CDR3, the DNA is TGTGCCACCAGCAGAGATCTGGCGGGCACCGTGAACACTGAAGCTTTCTTT. Variable domain in full (rest from reference TRBV15 and TRBJ1-1): DAMVIQNPRYQVTQFGKPVTLSCSQTLNHNVMYWYQQKSSQAPKLLFHYYDKDFNNEADTPDNFQSRRPNTSFCFLDIRSPGLGDTAMYLCATSRDLAGTVNTEAFFGQGTRLTVV.

Only one count was recorded for this clonotype. The chain combines TRBV3-1 with TRBJ1-6; D is possibly TRBD1 (5 bases). The germline V and J ends were trimmed by 3 bases and 7 bases, with 10 bases remaining between them. There are 14 residues in the CDR3. Germline CDR1 is LGHDT and CDR2 is YNNKEL (reference sequence). CDR3 DNA sequence: TGTGCCAGCAGCCAGGGGGGAGGCAATTCACCCCTCCACTTT. Protein sequence: CASSQGGGNSPLHF.

This clonotype was seen a handful of times. The V gene is TRBV12-3 or TRBV12-4, the J gene TRBJ2-3; the match to TRBD2 covers 7 bases. V trimming: 9 bases; J trimming: 3 bases; junction bases outside the gene matches: 6. This CDR3 has 13 amino acids. In nucleotides, the CDR3 is TGTGCCAGTGGGAGGGCCGGGACAGATACGCAGTATTTT. Translation gives CASGRAGTDTQYF.

The V and J genes are TRBV10-1 and TRBJ2-7; 10 bases are a match to TRBD1. The CDR3 is 15 amino acids. Trimming at V came to 3 bases and at J to 2 bases, leaving 4 bases not matched to a gene. The germline gives CDR1 WNHNN, CDR2 SYGVQD (reference sequence). The CDR3 sequence is CASSDFGTGAYEQYF. CDR3 nucleotides: TGCGCCAGCAGTGATTTTGGGACAGGGGCCTACGAGCAGTACTTC.